What follows describes a single T cell receptor beta chain. Its antigen is unknown. PCR employed 60 Vbeta and 13 Jbeta primers. The assay was immunoSEQ multiplex PCR, and TCRdb's table has in-frame clones only and misses some. The table records around 62,000 clones, about 71% of them present only once. This record comes from a study of cytomegalovirus exposure and HLA in healthy donors. Donors showed nominal health when sampled, although they likely had unrecorded immune exposures. Germline loops: CDR1 MNHNS, CDR2 SASEGT. The CDR3 length is 14 residues. After removal of 1 base from V and 8 bases from J, the junction contained 5 bases not matched to a gene. General observations from the study: It was shown in a later analysis that HLA-associated TCR beta chains were more clonally expanded than other, equally common chains. Based on reports, TCR beta sequences accurately predicted HLA-A and HLA-B alleles for most subjects. The study recorded 160 or so TCR beta chains that were cytomegalovirus-associated.

The gene calls are TRBV6-1 and TRBJ1-2, with 9 bases that match TRBD1. The TCR originated in a man in his 60s in good health and CMV-seropositive. The sample consisted of PBMCs. The CDR3 nucleotides read TGTGCCAGCAGTGAAGTTAACAGGGGGCACGGCTACACCTTC. It yields the protein CASSEVNRGHGYTF.